The 27 T cell receptor beta chains below were found in one sample sequenced in a study of cytomegalovirus exposure and HLA in healthy donors. The PCR ran on 60 Vbeta and 13 Jbeta primers. TCRdb's table, derived via immunoSEQ multiplex PCR, lists solely in-frame clones and lacks some. The data show 180,000 or so clones, 77% seen once. Sequenced: PBMCs. These receptors all come from a man in his late teens or twenties in good health and CMV-seronegative.

The chain recombines TRBV25-1 with TRBJ2-3; D might be TRBD2 (6 bases). The CDR3 has 15 amino acids. Trimming left V 0 bases short and J 5 bases short, with 12 bases between. The V gene's germline CDR1 is MGHDK and CDR2 SYGVNS. In DNA, the CDR3 is TGTGCCAGCAGTGAATATGTGCCGGGAGAAGATACGCAGTATTTT. Residues: CASSEYVPGEDTQYF.

J is TRBJ2-4 and V is TRBV5-4, with 15 bases aligning to TRBD2. There are 19 residues in the CDR3. With 3 bases clipped from V and 2 bases from J, the junction kept 9 bases outside the gene matches. The germline CDR1 and CDR2 sequences are SGHNT and YYREEE (reference sequence). This CDR3 is CASSYGLAGGPSSKNIQYF. The CDR3 bases are TGTGCCAGCAGCTACGGACTAGCGGGGGGGCCGTCGTCCAAAAACATTCAGTACTTC.

This chain uses TRBV9 with TRBJ2-1, with D perhaps TRBD2 (6 bases). The length of the CDR3 is 15 residues. Germline lookup yields CDR1 SGDLS and CDR2 YYNGEE. Trimming took off 3 bases at V and 2 bases at J, with 12 bases between the two ends. The CDR3 is CASSGGTHTYNEQFF. CDR3 nucleotides: TGTGCCAGCAGCGGCGGGACGCACACCTACAATGAGCAGTTCTTC.

The rearrangement joins TRBV7-2 to TRBJ2-7; no clear D. CDR1 and CDR2 (germline): SGHTA, FQGNSA. V was clipped by 1 base and J by 7 bases, with 11 bases between them. The CDR3 length is 13 residues. The CDR3 DNA is TGTGCCAGCAGCTTAGGGAGCGACGGGGAGCAGTACTTC. It specifies CASSLGSDGEQYF.

V gene TRBV5-8 combines with J gene TRBJ2-1; D unclear. The CDR3 loop spans 12 amino acids. The V and J ends lost 4 bases and 5 bases respectively, with 7 bases between them. CDR1 SGHTS and CDR2 YDEGEE come from the germline V gene. In DNA form, the CDR3 reads TGTGCCAGCAGCCTGTTAGACAATGAGCAGTTCTTC. Its protein product is CASSLLDNEQFF.

The chain recombines TRBV7-2 with TRBJ2-7; TRBD1 agrees at 8 bases. This CDR3 contains 15 residues. Germline CDR1 SGHTA, CDR2 FQGNSA. V was pared by 2 bases and J by 3 bases, with 6 bases of the junction left unmatched. This chain's CDR3 is CASSLTGGDNYEQYF. In DNA, the CDR3 is TGTGCCAGCAGCTTAACAGGGGGAGATAACTACGAGCAGTACTTC. Full variable domain (rest looked up from reference TRBV7-2 and TRBJ2-7): GAGVSQSPSNKVTEKGKDVELRCDPISGHTALYWYRQSLGQGLEFLIYFQGNSAPDKSGLPSDRFSAERTGGSVSTLTIQRTQQEDSAVYLCASSLTGGDNYEQYFGPGTRLTVT.

DNA of the CDR3: TGTGCCAGCAGCTCCCCGGACAGAAAAAACATTCAGTACTTC. This encodes CASSSPDRKNIQYF. The chain couples TRBV7-9 to TRBJ2-4, with D perhaps TRBD1 (6 bases). The CDR3 extends over 14 amino acids. Germline V CDR1 and CDR2: SEHNR, FQNEAQ (reference sequence). The V gene lost 4 bases and the J gene lost 4 bases, with 11 bases spanning the gap.

This chain uses TRBV11-3 with TRBJ2-3; 7 bases agree with TRBD1. This CDR3 region has 15 residues. After removal of 5 bases from V and 0 bases from J, the junction contained 5 bases not matched to a gene. Germline V gene lookup returns CDR1 SGHNT and CDR2 YENEEA. Here the CDR3 DNA reads TGTGCCAGCAGCCGACAGGGCCTTAGCACAGATACGCAGTATTTT. This encodes CASSRQGLSTDTQYF.

This clone has just a few counts. The chain couples TRBV5-4 to TRBJ2-7, with 8 bases lining up with TRBD1. The CDR3 totals 15 residues. From germline, CDR1 is SGHNT and CDR2 YYREEE (reference sequence). J was trimmed by 1 base and V by 4 bases; bases with no gene match: 7. The CDR3 spells CASSKDRDSSYEQYF. The CDR3 DNA is TGTGCCAGCAGCAAGGACAGGGATTCATCCTACGAGCAGTACTTC. The full variable domain, with the rest looked up from reference TRBV5-4 and TRBJ2-7, is ETGVTQSPTHLIKTRGQQVTLRCSSQSGHNTVSWYQQALGQGPQFIFQYYREEENGRGNFPPRFSGLQFPNYSSELNVNALELDDSALYLCASSKDRDSSYEQYFGPGTRLTVT.

V is TRBV5-5 and J is TRBJ1-2, with 9 bases lining up with TRBD1. The germline V gene encodes CDR1 SGHKS and CDR2 YYEKEE (reference sequence). The CDR3 sequence is 15 residues long. The V segment lost 4 bases and the J segment 5 bases; nucleotides outside the gene matches: 9. DNA for the CDR3: TGTGCCAGCAGCCTCACAGGGGGCGCCGGATATGGCTACACCTTC. Translation: CASSLTGGAGYGYTF. The variable domain in full, completed from reference TRBV5-5 and TRBJ1-2, reads DAGVTQSPTHLIKTRGQQVTLRCSPISGHKSVSWYQQVLGQGPQFIFQYYEKEERGRGNFPDRFSARQFPNYSSELNVNALLLGDSALYLCASSLTGGAGYGYTFGSGTRLTVV.

The count of this clone is one. The chain has TRBV5-1 and TRBJ1-1, with D unclear. This CDR3 spans 14 amino acids. Trimming took 2 bases from V and 1 from J, leaving 9 bases between them. CDR1 is SGHRS and CDR2 is YFSETQ in the germline V gene. The CDR3 sequence: CASSFGVGNTEAFF. The CDR3 DNA is TGCGCCAGCAGCTTCGGAGTTGGGAACACTGAAGCTTTCTTT.

V and J are TRBV11-3 and TRBJ2-7; tentatively, D is TRBD1 (6 bases). CDR1 and CDR2 (germline): SGHNT, YENEEA. This CDR3 region has 15 residues. V was shortened by 5 bases and J by 4 bases, with 18 bases between the two germline ends. The CDR3 DNA reads as TGTGCCAGCAGCCGAGGGACACCGACCTTATACGAGCAGTACTTC. It yields the protein CASSRGTPTLYEQYF.

This clone showed up just a few times. The V and J genes are TRBV21-1 and TRBJ2-7; the table's D call of TRBD2 was not tested on the DNA. TRBV21-1 is described as a pseudogene. The CDR3 is made up of 18 amino acids. The CDR3 region has the DNA TGTGCCAGCAGCAAAAAATGTGGACTAGCGGGAGGTTCCTACGAGCAGTACTTC. Translation gives CASSKKCGLAGGSYEQYF.

The chain links TRBV19 to TRBJ2-5; 7 bases map to TRBD1. This CDR3 is built from 15 residues. V gave up 0 bases and J gave up 5 bases; unmatched junction bases: 6. Germline-derived CDR1 and CDR2 are LNHDA and SQIVND (reference sequence). DNA for the CDR3: TGTGCCAGTAGTATAGACTTGACAGGGTTGGAGACCCAGTACTTC. It yields the protein CASSIDLTGLETQYF. The complete variable domain, with remaining parts taken from reference TRBV19 and TRBJ2-5, reads DGGITQSPKYLFRKEGQNVTLSCEQNLNHDAMYWYRQDPGQGLRLIYYSQIVNDFQKGDIAEGYSVSREKKESFPLTVTSAQKNPTAFYLCASSIDLTGLETQYFGPGTRLLVL.

This clone was seen a handful of times. The V gene is TRBV30, the J gene TRBJ2-3; D call uncertain. Between the trimmed V and J ends, which lost 0 bases and 0 bases, there was a span of 4 bases. CDR3 length equals 13 residues. The germline gives CDR1 GTSNPN, CDR2 SVGIG (reference sequence). The CDR3 spells CAWSVQSTDTQYF. As DNA, the CDR3 is TGTGCCTGGAGTGTACAAAGCACAGATACGCAGTATTTT.

The genes are TRBV30 and TRBJ1-4, with D perhaps TRBD1 (5 bases). Germline lookup yields CDR1 GTSNPN and CDR2 SVGIG (reference sequence). The CDR3 loop spans 15 amino acids. The V and J ends lost 4 bases and 7 bases respectively, with 19 bases between them. CDR3 DNA: TGTGCCTGGACTTATGGGGGGTATTCGGGTGAAAAACTGTTTTTT. Encoded protein: CAWTYGGYSGEKLFF.

To note about this clone: A read error may produce the germline difference seen at one junction end. The V and J genes are TRBV7-9 and TRBJ2-7; 12 positions match TRBD2. The germline V gene has CDR1 SEHNR and CDR2 FQNEAQ (reference sequence). The CDR3 spans 16 residues. The CDR3 nucleotides read TGTTCCAGCAGCTCTTCCCCTAGCGGGGGGGCGTACGAGCAGTACTTC. Translation: CSSSSSPSGGAYEQYF.

This sequence joins TRBV30 and TRBJ1-1, with 8 nucleotides matching TRBD1. The CDR3 runs to 14 residues. Per germline, CDR1 GTSNPN and CDR2 SVGIG (reference sequence). V lost 4 bases, J lost 4 bases, and 8 bases stayed unmatched. The CDR3 coding sequence is TGTGCCTGGACTATAACAGGGGGTTTCACTGAAGCTTTCTTT. Translation gives CAWTITGGFTEAFF.

This chain uses TRBV9 with TRBJ2-3, with 10 bases fitting TRBD1. V was clipped by 3 bases and J by 6 bases; unmatched bases: 7. In germline, CDR1 is SGDLS, CDR2 YYNGEE. This CDR3 has 15 amino acids. The CDR3 nucleotides read TGTGCCAGCAGCGCCGGGGACAGGGGCCCCGATACGCAGTATTTT. It translates to CASSAGDRGPDTQYF. The full variable domain, completed using reference TRBV9 and TRBJ2-3, is DSGVTQTPKHLITATGQRVTLRCSPRSGDLSVYWYQQSLDQGLQFLIQYYNGEERAKGNILERFSAQQFPDLHSELNLSSLELGDSALYFCASSAGDRGPDTQYFGPGTRLTVL.

Notes on this clone: Germline is not matched at one junction end, which may reflect a read error. This sequence joins TRBV7-7 and TRBJ2-5; unclear D gene. From germline, CDR1 is SSHAT and CDR2 FNYEAQ (reference sequence). This CDR3 spans 13 amino acids. The CDR3: CASSLASHGTQYF. CDR3 nucleotides: TGTGCTAGCAGCTTAGCTTCCCACGGGACCCAGTACTTC.

The chain recombines TRBV27 with TRBJ2-1; TRBD2 matches at 13 bases. Unmatched junction bases numbered 7, after V lost 7 bases and J lost 7 bases. There are 15 residues in the CDR3. The germline V gene has CDR1 MNHEY and CDR2 SMNVEV (reference sequence). In nucleotides, the CDR3 is TGTGCCAGCAAACGACTAGCGGGAGGATCGAATGAGCAGTTCTTC. Its protein is CASKRLAGGSNEQFF.

Here the CDR3 reads CASSKTGTGPYEQYF. CDR3 DNA sequence: TGTGCCAGCAGCAAGACCGGGACAGGGCCCTACGAGCAGTACTTC. The V and J genes are TRBV5-4 and TRBJ2-7; 9 nucleotides line up with TRBD1. This CDR3 comprises 15 residues. V shed 4 bases and J 2 bases; nucleotides not matched to a gene: 7. The V gene's germline CDR1 is SGHNT and CDR2 YYREEE (reference sequence).

The chain recombines TRBV15 with TRBJ1-2, with TRBD1 identical over 10 bases. The V gene end was trimmed by 2 bases and the J gene end by 9 bases; junction bases not matched to a gene: 6. CDR1 and CDR2 (germline): LNHNV, YYDKDF (reference sequence). This CDR3 spans 14 amino acids. The DNA of the CDR3 is TGTGCCACCAGCAGAAACCGGGACAGGGGTCGCTACACCTTC. Its protein product is CATSRNRDRGRYTF.

This clone was recorded a few times. The gene calls are TRBV2 and TRBJ2-1; D is perhaps TRBD1 (5 bases). The V end lost 7 bases, the J end lost 2 bases, and 12 bases lay between the germline ends. CDR3 length: 14 amino acids. Per germline, CDR1 SNHLY and CDR2 FYNNEI. The CDR3 nucleotides read TGTGCCAGCAAAGGGTCACAGGCCTACAATGAGCAGTTCTTC. Translated: CASKGSQAYNEQFF.

The chain has TRBV6-5 and TRBJ2-2; D perhaps matches TRBD1 (6 bases). The germline V gene encodes CDR1 MNHEY and CDR2 SVGAGI. The CDR3 totals 14 residues. Trimming took off 8 bases at V and 5 bases at J, with 15 bases between the two ends. The chain's CDR3 is CASSTGQLTGELFF. The CDR3 DNA follows: TGTGCCAGCTCGACAGGACAGCTGACCGGGGAGCTGTTTTTT.

This chain connects TRBV30 to TRBJ2-3, with 13 bases matching TRBD2. V shed 7 bases and J 6 bases; nucleotides not matched to a gene: 16. Germline loops: CDR1 GTSNPN, CDR2 SVGIG (reference sequence). The CDR3 length is 17 residues. The CDR3 bases are TGTGCCTACTCCGGACTAGCGGGAGTTGTGTTCAGGGATACGCAGTATTTT. This encodes CAYSGLAGVVFRDTQYF.

The J gene is TRBJ1-6, the V gene TRBV7-2; D possibly corresponds to TRBD1 (5 bases). Between the trimmed V and J ends, which lost 10 bases and 10 bases, there was a span of 20 bases. The germline CDR1 and CDR2 sequences are SGHTA and FQGNSA. CDR3 length: 14 residues. CDR3 region: CATQQGGGYSPLHF. The CDR3 nucleotides read TGTGCCACCCAGCAGGGCGGTGGATACTCACCCCTCCACTTT. The full variable domain, its missing parts supplied by reference TRBV7-2 and TRBJ1-6, is GAGVSQSPSNKVTEKGKDVELRCDPISGHTALYWYRQSLGQGLEFLIYFQGNSAPDKSGLPSDRFSAERTGGSVSTLTIQRTQQEDSAVYLCATQQGGGYSPLHFGNGTRLTVT.